This T cell receptor (beta chain) originates from a study of T cell responses to AZD1222 COVID-19 vaccine. Germline-derived CDR1 and CDR2 are KGHSH and LQKENI. Trimming pared 0 bases from V and 4 bases from J, leaving 10 bases between. The CDR3 covers 15 residues. Regarding the study as a whole: Researchers took repertoire samples only after the peak T cell response had come.

Concerning this clone itself: Its target is not known.

Clones were sequenced by immunoSEQ multiplex PCR, and TCRdb holds only the in-frame ones, with some missing. Of some 130,000 clones detected, 90% appear once; the ten largest clones hold less than 8.5%. Source: peripheral blood, taken on day 0 of AZD1222 vaccination. The rearrangement links TRBV18 to TRBJ1-5; D not certain. This receptor was identified in an adult in good health. CDR3 residues: CASSPPQAGNQPQHF. The CDR3 coding sequence is TGTGCCAGCTCACCACCCCAGGCGGGGAATCAGCCCCAGCATTTT.